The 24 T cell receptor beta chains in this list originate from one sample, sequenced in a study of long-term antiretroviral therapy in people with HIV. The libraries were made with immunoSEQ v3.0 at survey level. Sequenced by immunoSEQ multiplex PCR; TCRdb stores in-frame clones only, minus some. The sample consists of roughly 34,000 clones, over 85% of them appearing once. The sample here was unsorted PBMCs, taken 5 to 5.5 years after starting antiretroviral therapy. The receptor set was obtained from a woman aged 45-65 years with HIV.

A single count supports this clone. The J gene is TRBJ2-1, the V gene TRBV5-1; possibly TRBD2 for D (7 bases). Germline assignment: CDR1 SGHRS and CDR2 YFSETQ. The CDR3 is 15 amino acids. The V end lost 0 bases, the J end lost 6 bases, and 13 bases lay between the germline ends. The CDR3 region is CASSLEGGLGNEQFF. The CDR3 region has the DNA TGCGCCAGCAGCTTGGAGGGGGGGCTTGGCAATGAGCAGTTCTTC.

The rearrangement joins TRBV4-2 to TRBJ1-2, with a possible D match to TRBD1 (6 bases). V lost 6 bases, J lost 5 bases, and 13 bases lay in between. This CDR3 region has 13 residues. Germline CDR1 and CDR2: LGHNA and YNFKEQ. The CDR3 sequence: CASSAGVLYGYTF. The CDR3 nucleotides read TGTGCCAGCAGTGCAGGGGTACTTTATGGCTACACCTTC.

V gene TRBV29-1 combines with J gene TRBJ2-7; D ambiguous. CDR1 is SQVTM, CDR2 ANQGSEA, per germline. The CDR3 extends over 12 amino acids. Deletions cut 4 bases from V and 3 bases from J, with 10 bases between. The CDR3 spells CSVGQGNYEQYF. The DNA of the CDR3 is TGCAGCGTTGGCCAAGGCAACTACGAGCAGTACTTC.

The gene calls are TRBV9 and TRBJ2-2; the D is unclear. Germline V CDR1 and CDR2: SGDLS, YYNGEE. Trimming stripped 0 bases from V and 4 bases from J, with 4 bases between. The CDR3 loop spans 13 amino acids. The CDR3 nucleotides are TGTGCCAGCAGCGTAGCTTTCACCGGGGAGCTGTTTTTT. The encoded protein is CASSVAFTGELFF.

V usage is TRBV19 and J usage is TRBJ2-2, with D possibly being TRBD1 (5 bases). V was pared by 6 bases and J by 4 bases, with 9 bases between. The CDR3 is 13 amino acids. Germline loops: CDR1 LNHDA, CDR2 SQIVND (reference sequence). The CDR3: CASRGRSTGELFF. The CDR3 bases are TGTGCCAGTAGGGGGCGCAGCACCGGGGAGCTGTTTTTT.

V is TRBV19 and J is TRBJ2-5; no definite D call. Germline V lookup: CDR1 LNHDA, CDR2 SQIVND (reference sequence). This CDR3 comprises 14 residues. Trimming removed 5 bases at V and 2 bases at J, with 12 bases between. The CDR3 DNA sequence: TGTGCCAGTAGTCGCCGAGATCCACAAGAGACCCAGTACTTC. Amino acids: CASSRRDPQETQYF.

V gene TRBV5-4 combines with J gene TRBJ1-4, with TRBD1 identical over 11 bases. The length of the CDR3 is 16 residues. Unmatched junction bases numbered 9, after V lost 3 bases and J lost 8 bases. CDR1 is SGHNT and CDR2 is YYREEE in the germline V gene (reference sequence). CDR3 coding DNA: TGTGCCAGCAGCTCTACCCTCGGGACAGGGGGAGAAAAACTGTTTTTT. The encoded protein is CASSSTLGTGGEKLFF.

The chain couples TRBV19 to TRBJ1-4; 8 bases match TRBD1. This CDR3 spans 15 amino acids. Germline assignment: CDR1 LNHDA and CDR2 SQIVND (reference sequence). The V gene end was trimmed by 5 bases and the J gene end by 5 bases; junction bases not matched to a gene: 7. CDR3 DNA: TGTGCCAGTAGTCTCCGACAGGGGAGGAATGAAAAACTGTTTTTT. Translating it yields CASSLRQGRNEKLFF.

The CDR3 DNA is TGTGCCAGTAGTATACAGGGGAACACTGAAGCTTTCTTT. It translates to CASSIQGNTEAFF. The gene calls are TRBV19 and TRBJ1-1; possible D gene TRBD1, 5 bases. CDR1 LNHDA and CDR2 SQIVND come from the germline V gene (reference sequence). CDR3 length: 13 amino acids. The V end was cut by 2 bases, the J end by 1 base, with 5 bases between.

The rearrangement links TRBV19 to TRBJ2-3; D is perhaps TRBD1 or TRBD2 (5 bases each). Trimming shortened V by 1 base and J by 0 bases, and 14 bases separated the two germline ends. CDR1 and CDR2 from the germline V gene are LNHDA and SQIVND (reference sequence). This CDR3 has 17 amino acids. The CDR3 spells CASSIVSGTESTDTQYF. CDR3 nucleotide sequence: TGTGCCAGTAGTATAGTGTCCGGGACGGAAAGCACAGATACGCAGTATTTT.

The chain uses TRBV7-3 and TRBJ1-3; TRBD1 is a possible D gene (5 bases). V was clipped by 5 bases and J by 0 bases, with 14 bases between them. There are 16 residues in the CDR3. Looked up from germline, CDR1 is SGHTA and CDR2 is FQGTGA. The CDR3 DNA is TGTGCCAGCAGCCTGGGAGGGGCCTCCTCTGGAAACACCATATATTTT. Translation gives CASSLGGASSGNTIYF.

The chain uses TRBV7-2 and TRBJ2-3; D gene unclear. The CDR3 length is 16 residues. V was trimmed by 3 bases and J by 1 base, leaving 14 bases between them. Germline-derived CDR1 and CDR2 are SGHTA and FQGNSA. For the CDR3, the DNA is TGTGCCAGCAGCTTGGGTTCTCGGACCCGCACAGATACGCAGTATTTT. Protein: CASSLGSRTRTDTQYF. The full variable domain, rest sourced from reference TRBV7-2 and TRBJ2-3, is GAGVSQSPSNKVTEKGKDVELRCDPISGHTALYWYRQSLGQGLEFLIYFQGNSAPDKSGLPSDRFSAERTGGSVSTLTIQRTQQEDSAVYLCASSLGSRTRTDTQYFGPGTRLTVL.

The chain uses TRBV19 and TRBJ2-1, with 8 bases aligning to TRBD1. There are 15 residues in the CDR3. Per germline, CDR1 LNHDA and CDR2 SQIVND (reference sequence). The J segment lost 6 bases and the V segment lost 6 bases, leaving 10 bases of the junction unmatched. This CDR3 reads CASSLRTGSINEQFF. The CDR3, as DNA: TGTGCCAGTAGCCTTCGGACAGGGAGTATCAATGAGCAGTTCTTC.

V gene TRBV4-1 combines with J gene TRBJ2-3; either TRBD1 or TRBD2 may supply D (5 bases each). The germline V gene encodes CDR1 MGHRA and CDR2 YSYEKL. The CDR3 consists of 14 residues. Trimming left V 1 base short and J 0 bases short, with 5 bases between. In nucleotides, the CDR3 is TGCGCCAGCAGCCAAGGGGACAGCACAGATACGCAGTATTTT. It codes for CASSQGDSTDTQYF.

CDR3 nucleotide sequence: TGTGCCAGCAGCTCAGCGGGGGGAGTCTACAATGAGCAGTTCTTC. Translating it yields CASSSAGGVYNEQFF. The chain carries TRBV5-6 and TRBJ2-1, with 9 bases aligning to TRBD2. Germline V gives CDR1 SGHDT, CDR2 YYEEEE. Trimming took 3 bases from V and 3 from J; bases not matched to a gene: 4. The CDR3 has 15 amino acids.

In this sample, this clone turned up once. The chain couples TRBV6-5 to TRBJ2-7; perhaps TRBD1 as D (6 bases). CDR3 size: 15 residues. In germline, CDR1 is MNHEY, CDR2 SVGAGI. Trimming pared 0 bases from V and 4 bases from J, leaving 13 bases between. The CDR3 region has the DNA TGTGCCAGCAGTTACTCGATAGCAGGGGCTTACGAGCAGTACTTC. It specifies CASSYSIAGAYEQYF.

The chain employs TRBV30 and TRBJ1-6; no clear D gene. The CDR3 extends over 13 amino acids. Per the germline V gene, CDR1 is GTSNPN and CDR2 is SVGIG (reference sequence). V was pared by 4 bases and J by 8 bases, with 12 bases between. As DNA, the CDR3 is TGTGCCTGGACGAAGGAAATATATTCACCCCTCCACTTT. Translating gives CAWTKEIYSPLHF.

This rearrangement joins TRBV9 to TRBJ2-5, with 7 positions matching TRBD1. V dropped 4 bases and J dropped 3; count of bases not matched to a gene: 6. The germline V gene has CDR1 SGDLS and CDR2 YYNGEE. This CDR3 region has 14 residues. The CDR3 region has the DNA TGTGCCAGCAGCTCACAGGGGAAAGAAGAGACCCAGTACTTC. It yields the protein CASSSQGKEETQYF.

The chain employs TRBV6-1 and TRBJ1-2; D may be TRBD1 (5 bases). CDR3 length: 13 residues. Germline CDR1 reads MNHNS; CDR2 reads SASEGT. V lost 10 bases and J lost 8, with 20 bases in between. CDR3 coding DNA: TGTGCCACCCCTGCGACAGTGGTCTTCGGCTACACCTTC. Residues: CATPATVVFGYTF.

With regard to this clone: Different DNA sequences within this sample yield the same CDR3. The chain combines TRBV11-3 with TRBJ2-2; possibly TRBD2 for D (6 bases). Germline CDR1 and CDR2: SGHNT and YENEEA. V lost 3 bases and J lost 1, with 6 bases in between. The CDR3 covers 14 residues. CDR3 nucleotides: TGTGCCAGCAGCTTCGGGGGGAACACCGGGGAGCTGTTTTTT. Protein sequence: CASSFGGNTGELFF.

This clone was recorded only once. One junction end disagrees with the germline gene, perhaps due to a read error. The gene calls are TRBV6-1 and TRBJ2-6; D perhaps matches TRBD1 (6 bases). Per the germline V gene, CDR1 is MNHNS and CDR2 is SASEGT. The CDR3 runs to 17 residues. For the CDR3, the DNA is TGTGCCATCAGTGGGGGCAGTTTCTCCTCTGGGGCCAACGTCCTGACTTTC. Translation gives CAISGGSFSSGANVLTF.

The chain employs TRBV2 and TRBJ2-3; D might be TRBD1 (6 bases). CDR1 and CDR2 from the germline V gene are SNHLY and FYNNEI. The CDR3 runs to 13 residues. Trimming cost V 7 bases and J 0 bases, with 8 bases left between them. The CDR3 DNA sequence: TGTGCCAGCAAAGGGACAAGCACAGATACGCAGTATTTT. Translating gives CASKGTSTDTQYF.

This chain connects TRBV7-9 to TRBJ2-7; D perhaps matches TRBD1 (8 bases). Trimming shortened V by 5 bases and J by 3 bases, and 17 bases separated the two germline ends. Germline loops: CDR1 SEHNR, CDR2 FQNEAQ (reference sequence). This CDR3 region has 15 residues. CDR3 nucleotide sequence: TGTGCCAGCAGCCCAATACAGGGGGGGGGCTACGAGCAGTACTTC. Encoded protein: CASSPIQGGGYEQYF.

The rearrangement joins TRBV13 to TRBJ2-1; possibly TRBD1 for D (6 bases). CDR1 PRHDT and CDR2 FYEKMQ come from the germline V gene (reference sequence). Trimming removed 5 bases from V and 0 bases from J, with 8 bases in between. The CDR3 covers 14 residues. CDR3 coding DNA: TGTGCCAGCAGCCGACAGGACTCCTACAATGAGCAGTTCTTC. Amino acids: CASSRQDSYNEQFF.